Listed below are T cell receptor beta chains from one sample, sequenced in a study of blood T cell repertoires in COVID-19. Method: immunoSEQ multiplex PCR; TCRdb's copy keeps in-frame clones and lacks some. The sample yields around 83,000 clones, around nine tenths seen once. The sample comprised peripheral blood. These receptors were collected from an older man with active or convalescent COVID-19. The CDR3 runs from the conserved cysteine through the conserved F or W. D genes are given only for firm matches. The size of a clone is reported for some rows only, either as once, few or many, or as a class for expanded clones.

CDR3 protein | CDR3 DNA | J gene | D gene | V gene | clone size
CASSLRSGNTIYF | TGTGCCAGCAGCCTCCGCTCTGGAAACACCATATATTTT | TRBJ1-3 | . | TRBV7-3 | .
CSVNPGQGSGETQYF | TGCAGCGTCAACCCGGGACAGGGAAGTGGAGAGACCCAGTACTTC | TRBJ2-5 | TRBD1 | TRBV29-1 | once
CASSPLMGPQPQHF | TGTGCCAGCAGTCCCCTTATGGGGCCTCAGCCCCAGCATTTT | TRBJ1-5 | . | TRBV7-8 | .
CASSPRSDTGELFF | TGTGCCAGCTCACCCCGGTCGGACACCGGGGAGCTGTTTTTT | TRBJ2-2 | . | TRBV18 | .
CATQTGTRETQYF | TGTGCCACCCAAACCGGGACTAGAGAGACCCAGTACTTC | TRBJ2-5 | TRBD2 | TRBV24-1 | once
CASSLVGAATGNTIYF | TGTGCCAGCAGCTTGGTTGGGGCCGCGACTGGAAACACCATATATTTT | TRBJ1-3 | . | TRBV5-6 | .
CASSLEGGLGNTIYF | TGTGCCAGCAGCTTAGAGGGGGGGCTAGGAAACACCATATATTTT | TRBJ1-3 | . | TRBV7-8 | .
CASSGQGAVQPQHF | TGTGCCAGCAGTGGACAGGGGGCGGTTCAGCCCCAGCATTTT | TRBJ1-5 | TRBD1 | TRBV2 | .
CAREGQQNTEAFF | TGTGCCAGAGAGGGACAGCAGAACACTGAAGCTTTCTTT | TRBJ1-1 | TRBD1 | TRBV2 | .
CASSVLPTKETQYF | TGTGCCAGCAGTGTGTTACCGACAAAAGAGACCCAGTACTTC | TRBJ2-5 | . | TRBV2 | many